The 26 T cell receptor beta chains presented below share a single source sample, sequenced in a study of CD8 T cells in Susac syndrome. When the RNA was reverse transcribed, random hexamers were used with an input of about 0.5 to 1 ug. Via MiXCR, TCRdb re-called the immunoSEQ multiplex PCR reads, giving one row per CDR3 protein. The table has some 200,000 distinct CDR3 sequences, around 96% seen once; the top ten hold roughly 0.1%. The sequencing input was CD4+ T cells from PBMCs. The receptors originated from a human donor with multiple sclerosis.

The chain uses TRBV7-6 and TRBJ2-7, with D tentatively TRBD2 (5 bases). V was clipped by 1 base and J by 4 bases, with 14 bases between them. Germline V gives CDR1 SGHVS, CDR2 FNYEAQ. The CDR3 is made up of 15 amino acids. CDR3 sequence: CASSLGVIRGYEQYF. CDR3 DNA: TGTGCCAGCAGCTTAGGAGTGATTCGGGGTTACGAGCAGTACTTC. Looking up the rest from reference TRBV7-6 and TRBJ2-7 gives the full variable domain: GAGVSQSPRYKVTKRGQDVALRCDPISGHVSLYWYRQALGQGPEFLTYFNYEAQQDKSGLPNDRFSAERPEGSISTLTIQRTEQRDSAMYRCASSLGVIRGYEQYFGPGTRLTVT.

This clonotype showed up just a few times. The V and J genes are TRBV6-5 and TRBJ1-5; possible D gene TRBD1, 5 bases. The CDR3 is made up of 15 amino acids. Germline CDR1 reads MNHEY; CDR2 reads SVGAGI. The ends were cut back, 6 bases at V and 0 bases at J, with 12 bases in the middle. The CDR3 DNA reads as TGTGCCAGCAGGATCAGGGAATATAGCAATCAGCCCCAGCATTTT. It codes for CASRIREYSNQPQHF.

The chain recombines TRBV29-1 with TRBJ2-1, with TRBD2 as a possible D gene (5 bases). V was trimmed by 4 bases and J by 9 bases, leaving 10 bases between them. Germline lookup yields CDR1 SQVTM and CDR2 ANQGSEA. The CDR3 loop spans 11 amino acids. In DNA, the CDR3 is TGCAGCGTTGGGAGCGGAGGTGAGCAGTTCTTC. As protein: CSVGSGGEQFF.

This rearrangement joins TRBV20-1 to TRBJ2-7; the D gene is possibly TRBD1 (5 bases). The CDR3 spans 15 residues. Germline CDR1 and CDR2: DFQATT and SNEGSKA (reference sequence). The V gene lost 4 bases and the J gene lost 5 bases, with 21 bases spanning the gap. This CDR3 is CSATPLGQGGNEQYF. The CDR3 DNA is TGCAGTGCTACCCCTCTAGGGCAGGGCGGCAACGAGCAGTACTTC.

V usage is TRBV5-4 and J usage is TRBJ2-3; 8 bases are shared with TRBD2. After removal of 4 bases from V and 0 bases from J, the junction contained 4 bases not matched to a gene. Germline lookup yields CDR1 SGHNT and CDR2 YYREEE (reference sequence). The CDR3 extends over 15 amino acids. The CDR3 here is CASSLGGESTDTQYF. The CDR3 region has the DNA TGTGCCAGCAGCCTCGGGGGGGAGAGCACAGATACGCAGTATTTT.

The rearrangement links TRBV29-1 to TRBJ2-1, with D unclear. V shed 2 bases and J shed 7 bases, with 9 bases lying between them. Germline CDR1 reads SQVTM; CDR2 reads ANQGSEA. The CDR3 loop spans 12 amino acids. The CDR3 nucleotides are TGCAGCGTTGAAAAATTAGGGAATGAGCAGTTCTTC. Encoded protein: CSVEKLGNEQFF.

The V gene is TRBV7-3, the J gene TRBJ2-3, with 8 bases fitting TRBD1. Germline assignment: CDR1 SGHTA and CDR2 FQGTGA. The trim removed 4 bases at V and 2 bases at J, leaving 8 bases unmatched. This CDR3 is built from 16 residues. The CDR3, as DNA: TGTGCCAGCAGCTCCGCCGGGACAGGCCCCACAGATACGCAGTATTTT. Its translation: CASSSAGTGPTDTQYF.

The chain links TRBV7-3 to TRBJ2-1, with D perhaps being TRBD1 or TRBD2 (6 bases each). The germline CDR1 and CDR2 sequences are SGHTA and FQGTGA. CDR3 length equals 14 residues. The V end lost 5 bases, the J end lost 7 bases, and 15 bases lay between the germline ends. The CDR3 loop is CASSNTGRLNEQFF. CDR3 nucleotides: TGTGCCAGCAGCAATACAGGGAGGTTGAATGAGCAGTTCTTC.

The chain joins TRBV3-1 to TRBJ1-2; D remains unclear. Germline CDR1 reads LGHDT; CDR2 reads YNNKEL (reference sequence). The CDR3 covers 12 residues. V was clipped by 6 bases and J by 2 bases, with 7 bases between them. This CDR3 reads CASSRANYGYTF. DNA for the CDR3: TGTGCCAGCAGTCGGGCCAACTATGGCTACACCTTC.

V gene TRBV12-5 combines with J gene TRBJ2-4, with TRBD2 matching over 7 bases. V lost 5 bases and J lost 1; bases outside the gene matches: 8. The V gene's germline CDR1 is LGHNT and CDR2 FRNRAP. The CDR3 runs 16 residues. In nucleotides, the CDR3 is TGTGCTAGTGGTCCCCCCGGCGGGAGTGCCAAAAACATTCAGTACTTC. Its translation is CASGPPGGSAKNIQYF.

The chain carries TRBV9 and TRBJ1-5; 9 nucleotides line up with TRBD1. The CDR3 is 14 residues long. CDR1 and CDR2 (germline): SGDLS, YYNGEE. The V and J ends lost 3 bases and 11 bases, in that order; junction bases with no gene match: 9. The CDR3, as DNA: TGTGCCAGCAGCGAGGGGACAGGGATTATTGCCCAGCATTTT. Protein sequence: CASSEGTGIIAQHF.

The genes are TRBV5-1 and TRBJ2-3; D uncertain. Looked up from germline, CDR1 is SGHRS and CDR2 is YFSETQ. V shed 4 bases and J shed 1 base, with 10 bases lying between them. The CDR3 runs 14 residues. In nucleotides, the CDR3 is TGCGCCAGCAGCCTCACCTTAGGCACAGATACGCAGTATTTT. Translated: CASSLTLGTDTQYF.

The CDR3 DNA is TGCAGCGGGGTGGGGACAGGGGTCTACGAGCAGTACTTC. The encoded protein is CSGVGTGVYEQYF. The V call is TRBV20-1, the J call TRBJ2-7; 10 nucleotides agree with TRBD1. There are 13 residues in the CDR3. Germline CDR1 is DFQATT and CDR2 is SNEGSKA (reference sequence).

DNA for the CDR3: TGTGCCAGCAGCCTCTCCCAGGGGGGACGGTACACTGAAGCTTTCTTT. Its translation: CASSLSQGGRYTEAFF. The chain recombines TRBV7-9 with TRBJ1-1, with 7 bases that match TRBD1. Trimming at V came to 5 bases and at J to 3 bases, leaving 12 bases not matched to a gene. This CDR3 is 16 amino acids long. Germline CDR1 is SEHNR and CDR2 is FQNEAQ (reference sequence).

The chain couples TRBV29-1 to TRBJ2-7, with D possibly called TRBD1 or TRBD2 (5 bases each). The germline V gene has CDR1 SQVTM and CDR2 ANQGSEA. The CDR3 runs to 12 residues. Deletions cut 6 bases from V and 8 bases from J, with 17 bases between. For the CDR3, the DNA is TGCAGCGTGGGACCCTCTGGGGAGCAGCAGTACTTC. This sequence encodes CSVGPSGEQQYF.

For the CDR3, the DNA is TGTGCCAGCAGCGCCGGCCCGATCGGGGAGCTGTTTTTT. Translated, it gives CASSAGPIGELFF. This rearrangement joins TRBV11-2 to TRBJ2-2; D is ambiguous. V lost 5 bases to trimming and J lost 7 bases, with 11 bases between them. The CDR3 is 13 amino acids. Germline CDR1 and CDR2: SGHAT and FQNNGV.

The V and J genes are TRBV3-1 and TRBJ1-2; possibly TRBD1 for D (5 bases). This CDR3 is 14 amino acids long. V lost 5 bases to trimming and J lost 7 bases, with 17 bases between them. Germline V gene data show CDR1 as LGHDT and CDR2 as YNNKEL (reference sequence). CDR3 residues: CASSTHPETVGYTF. The CDR3 DNA reads as TGTGCCAGCAGCACACACCCAGAGACAGTTGGCTACACCTTC.

The sample holds one count of this clonotype. The rearrangement links TRBV29-1 to TRBJ2-7; D ambiguous. The CDR3 sequence is 13 residues long. Germline values: CDR1 SQVTM, CDR2 ANQGSEA. The germline V and J ends were trimmed by 5 bases and 0 bases, with 11 bases remaining between them. The CDR3 region has the DNA TGCAGCGTTCGGTCCATCCTCTCCTACGAGCAGTACTTC. Amino acid sequence: CSVRSILSYEQYF.

The chain has TRBV7-3 and TRBJ2-1; D might be TRBD2 (5 bases). Looked up from germline, CDR1 is SGHTA and CDR2 is FQGTGA. The CDR3 is 15 amino acids. V lost 0 bases to trimming and J lost 1 base, with 7 bases between them. The CDR3: CASSLTGVSYNEQFF. CDR3 DNA sequence: TGTGCCAGCAGCTTAACCGGGGTGTCCTACAATGAGCAGTTCTTC. The entire variable domain, with the rest obtained from reference TRBV7-3 and TRBJ2-1, is as follows: GAGVSQTPSNKVTEKGKYVELRCDPISGHTALYWYRQSLGQGPEFLIYFQGTGAADDSGLPNDRFFAVRPEGSVSTLKIQRTERGDSAVYLCASSLTGVSYNEQFFGPGTRLTVL.

This chain's CDR3 is CASSPRLAVYQETQYF. The CDR3 DNA is TGTGCCAGCAGCCCCAGACTAGCGGTATACCAAGAGACCCAGTACTTC. The rearrangement joins TRBV11-2 to TRBJ2-5; TRBD2 matches 9 bases. V shed 5 bases and J 0 bases; nucleotides not matched to a gene: 7. The CDR3 loop spans 16 amino acids. The germline V gene encodes CDR1 SGHAT and CDR2 FQNNGV.

The rearrangement joins TRBV28 to TRBJ1-5, with unresolved D. The CDR3 totals 12 residues. Germline values: CDR1 MDHEN, CDR2 SYDVKM. V lost 3 bases and J 11 bases, leaving 11 bases between the germline ends. This chain's CDR3 is CASSFPGGTQHF. The CDR3 nucleotides are TGTGCCAGCAGTTTCCCCGGTGGGACCCAGCATTTT.

The chain links TRBV5-6 to TRBJ2-2; 8 bases are a match to TRBD1. Germline V gene lookup returns CDR1 SGHDT and CDR2 YYEEEE. The CDR3 extends over 16 amino acids. V lost 4 bases, J lost 2 bases, and 7 bases stayed unmatched. In nucleotides, the CDR3 is TGTGCCAGCAGCCTCACCGGGACAGGCAACACCGGGGAGCTGTTTTTT. Translating it yields CASSLTGTGNTGELFF.

This clonotype was recorded only once. The rearrangement joins TRBV10-3 to TRBJ2-5; D is unclear. The germline V gene encodes CDR1 ENHRY and CDR2 SYGVKD. Trimming removed 3 bases at V and 2 bases at J, with 10 bases between. This CDR3 has 14 residues. The CDR3 loop reads CAISDGAQQETQYF. Written as DNA, the CDR3 is TGTGCCATCAGTGATGGTGCGCAACAAGAGACCCAGTACTTC.

The chain's CDR3 is CASSYVTGLEPQHF. CDR3 sequence (DNA): TGTGCCAGCAGTTATGTAACAGGGCTGGAACCCCAGCATTTT. This chain connects TRBV6-6 to TRBJ1-5; TRBD1 is a possible D gene (6 bases). Trimming stripped 3 bases from V and 10 bases from J, with 16 bases between. Germline V gene lookup returns CDR1 MNHNY and CDR2 SVGAGI (reference sequence). The CDR3 consists of 14 residues.

The chain employs TRBV29-1 and TRBJ1-2; D gene ambiguous. V was clipped by 0 bases and J by 2 bases, with 4 bases between them. CDR1 SQVTM and CDR2 ANQGSEA come from the germline V gene. CDR3 length: 12 residues. CDR3 nucleotides: TGCAGCGTTGAAGAGACAAACTATGGCTACACCTTC. This translates into CSVEETNYGYTF.

This chain's CDR3 is CASSGTMGAGYGYTF. CDR3 nucleotide sequence: TGTGCCAGCAGTGGAACAATGGGGGCAGGCTATGGCTACACCTTC. The chain links TRBV25-1 to TRBJ1-2; tentatively, D is TRBD1 (6 bases). V was trimmed by 4 bases and J by 4 bases, leaving 16 bases between them. Germline assignment: CDR1 MGHDK and CDR2 SYGVNS. This CDR3 contains 15 residues.